Described below is a single T cell receptor beta chain sequence and its context. The target antigen is unknown. Germline CDR1 LGHDT, CDR2 YNNKEL (reference sequence). The CDR3 length is 13 residues. V was trimmed by 5 bases and J by 1 base, leaving 8 bases between them. This sample is drawn from a study of T cell responses to AZD1222 COVID-19 vaccine. Study-level results: Clonal diversity may have been underestimated in mostly white British donors. Sampling that yielded the repertoires occurred only after the peak T cell response.

Only in-frame clones appear in the TCRdb table, and some are missing; sequencing was by immunoSEQ multiplex PCR. Among 90,000 to 150,000 clones listed, under 85% were seen once. The J gene is TRBJ1-1, the V gene TRBV3-1 (or the pseudogene TRBV3-2); D call uncertain. Sequencing was performed on peripheral blood, taken on day 0 of AZD1222 vaccination. This receptor was taken from an adult in good health. The CDR3, as DNA: TGTGCCAGCAGCGAGGCATGGAACACTGAAGCTTTCTTT. Translated: CASSEAWNTEAFF.